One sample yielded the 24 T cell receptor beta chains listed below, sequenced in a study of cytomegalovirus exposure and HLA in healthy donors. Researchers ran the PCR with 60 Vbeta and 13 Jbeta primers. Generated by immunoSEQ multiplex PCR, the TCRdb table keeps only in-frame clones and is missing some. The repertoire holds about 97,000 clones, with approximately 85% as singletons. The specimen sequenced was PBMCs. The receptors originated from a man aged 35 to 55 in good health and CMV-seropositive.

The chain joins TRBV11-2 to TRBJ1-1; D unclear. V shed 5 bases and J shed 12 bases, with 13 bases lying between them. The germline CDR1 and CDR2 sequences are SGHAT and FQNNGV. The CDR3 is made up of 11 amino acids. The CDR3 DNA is TGTGCCAGCAGCCAAAAACGGTTTCCTTTCTTT. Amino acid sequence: CASSQKRFPFF. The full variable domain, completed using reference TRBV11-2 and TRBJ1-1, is EAGVAQSPRYKIIEKRQSVAFWCNPISGHATLYWYQQILGQGPKLLIQFQNNGVVDDSQLPKDRFSAERLKGVDSTLKIQPAKLEDSAVYLCASSQKRFPFFGQGTRLTVV.

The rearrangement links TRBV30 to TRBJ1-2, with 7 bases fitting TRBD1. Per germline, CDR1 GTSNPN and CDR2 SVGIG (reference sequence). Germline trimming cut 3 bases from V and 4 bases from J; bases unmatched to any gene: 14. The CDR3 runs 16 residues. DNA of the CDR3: TGTGCCTGGAGAGACAGGGAGGATTTAGCTGGCTATGGCTACACCTTC. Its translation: CAWRDREDLAGYGYTF.

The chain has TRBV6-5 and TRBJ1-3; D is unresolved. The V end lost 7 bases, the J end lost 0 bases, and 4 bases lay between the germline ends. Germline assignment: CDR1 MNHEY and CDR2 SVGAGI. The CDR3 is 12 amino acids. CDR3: CASIGSGNTIYF. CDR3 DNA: TGTGCCAGCATCGGCTCTGGAAACACCATATATTTT.

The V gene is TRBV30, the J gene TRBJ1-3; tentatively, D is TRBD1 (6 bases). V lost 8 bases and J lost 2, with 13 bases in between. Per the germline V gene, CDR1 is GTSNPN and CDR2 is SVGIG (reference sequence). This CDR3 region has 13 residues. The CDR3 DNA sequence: TGTGCCGGTGATACAGGGCCTGGAAACACCATATATTTT. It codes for CAGDTGPGNTIYF.

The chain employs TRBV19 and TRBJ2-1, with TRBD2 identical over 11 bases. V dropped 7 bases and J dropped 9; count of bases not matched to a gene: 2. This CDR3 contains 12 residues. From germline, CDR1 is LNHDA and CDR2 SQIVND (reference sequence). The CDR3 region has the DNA TGTGCCAGTAAACTAGCGGGAGCTGAGCAGTTCTTC. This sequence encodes CASKLAGAEQFF.

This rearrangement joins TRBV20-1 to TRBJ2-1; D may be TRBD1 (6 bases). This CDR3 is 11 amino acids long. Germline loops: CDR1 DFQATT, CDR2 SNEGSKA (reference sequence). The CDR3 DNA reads TGCTGTTTACAGGGCGGGTATGAGCAGTTCTTC. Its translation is CCLQGGYEQFF.

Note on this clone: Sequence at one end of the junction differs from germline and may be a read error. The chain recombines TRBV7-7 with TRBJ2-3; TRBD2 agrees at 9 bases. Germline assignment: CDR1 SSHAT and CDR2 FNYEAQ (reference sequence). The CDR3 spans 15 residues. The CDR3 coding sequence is TGTGCTAGCAGCTCCGGGCTAGCGGGATCGTATACGCAGTATTTT. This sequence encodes CASSSGLAGSYTQYF.

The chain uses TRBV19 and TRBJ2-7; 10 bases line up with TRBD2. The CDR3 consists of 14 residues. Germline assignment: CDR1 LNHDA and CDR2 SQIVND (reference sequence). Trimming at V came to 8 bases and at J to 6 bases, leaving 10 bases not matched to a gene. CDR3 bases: TGTGCCAGTCACTCTAGCGGGGGCGCAGGCGAGCAGTACTTC. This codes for CASHSSGGAGEQYF.

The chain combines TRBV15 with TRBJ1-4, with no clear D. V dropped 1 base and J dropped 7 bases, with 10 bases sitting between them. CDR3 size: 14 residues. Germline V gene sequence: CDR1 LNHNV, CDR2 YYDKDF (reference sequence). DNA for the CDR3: TGTGCCACCAGCAGAGGGGGAGGGAGTGAAAAACTGTTTTTT. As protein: CATSRGGGSEKLFF.

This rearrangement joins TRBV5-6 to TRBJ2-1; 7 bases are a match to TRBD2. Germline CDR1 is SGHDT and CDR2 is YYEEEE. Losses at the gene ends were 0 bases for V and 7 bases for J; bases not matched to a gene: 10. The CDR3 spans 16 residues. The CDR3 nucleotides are TGTGCCAGCAGCTTGGTAACGGCCGGGGGGTCGAATGAGCAGTTCTTC. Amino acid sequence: CASSLVTAGGSNEQFF.

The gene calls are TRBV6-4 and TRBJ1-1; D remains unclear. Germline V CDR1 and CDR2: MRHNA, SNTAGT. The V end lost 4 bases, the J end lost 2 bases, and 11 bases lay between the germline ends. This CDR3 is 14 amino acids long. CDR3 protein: CASSAAPGNTEAFF. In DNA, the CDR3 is TGTGCCAGCAGTGCCGCCCCGGGAAACACTGAAGCTTTCTTT.

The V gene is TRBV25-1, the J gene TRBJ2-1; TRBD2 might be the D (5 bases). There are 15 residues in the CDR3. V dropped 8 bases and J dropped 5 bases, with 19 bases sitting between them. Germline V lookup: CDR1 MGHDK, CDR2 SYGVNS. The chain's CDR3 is CASGSTRVRDNEQFF. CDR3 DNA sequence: TGTGCCAGCGGTTCTACGAGGGTCAGAGACAATGAGCAGTTCTTC.

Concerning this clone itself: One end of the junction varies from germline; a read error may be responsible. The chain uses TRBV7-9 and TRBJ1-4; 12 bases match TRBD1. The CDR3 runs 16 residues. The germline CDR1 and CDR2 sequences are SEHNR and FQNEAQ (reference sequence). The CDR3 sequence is CSSSLGDRGRDEKLFF. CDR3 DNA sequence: TGTTCCAGCAGCTTGGGGGACAGGGGGCGCGATGAAAAACTGTTTTTT.

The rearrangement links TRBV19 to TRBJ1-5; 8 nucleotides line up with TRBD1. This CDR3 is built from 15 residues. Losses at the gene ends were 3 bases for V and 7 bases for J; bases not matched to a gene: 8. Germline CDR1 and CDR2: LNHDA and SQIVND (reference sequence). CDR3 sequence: CASSIRQGQGQPQHF. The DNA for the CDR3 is TGTGCCAGTAGTATCAGACAGGGGCAGGGGCAGCCCCAGCATTTT.

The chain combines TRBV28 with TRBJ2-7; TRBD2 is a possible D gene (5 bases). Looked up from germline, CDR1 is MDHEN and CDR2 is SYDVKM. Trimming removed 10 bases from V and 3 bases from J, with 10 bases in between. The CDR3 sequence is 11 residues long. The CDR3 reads CAIFSDYEQYF. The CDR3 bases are TGTGCCATTTTTAGCGACTACGAGCAGTACTTC.

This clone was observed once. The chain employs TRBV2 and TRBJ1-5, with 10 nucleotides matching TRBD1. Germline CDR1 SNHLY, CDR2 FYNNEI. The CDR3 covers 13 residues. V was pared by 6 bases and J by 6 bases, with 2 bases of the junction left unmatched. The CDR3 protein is CASRGQGIQPQHF. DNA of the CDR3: TGTGCCAGCAGGGGACAGGGGATTCAGCCCCAGCATTTT.

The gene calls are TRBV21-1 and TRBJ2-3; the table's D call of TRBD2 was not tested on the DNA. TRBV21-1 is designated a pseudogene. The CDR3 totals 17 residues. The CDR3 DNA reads TGTGCCAGCAGCACCAGAACTAGCGGAAAAGTCACAGGTACGCAGTATTTT. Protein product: CASSTRTSGKVTGTQYF.

The CDR3 loop is CASSLGTGDTGELFF. CDR3 nucleotide sequence: TGCGCCAGCAGCTTGGGGACAGGGGACACCGGGGAGCTGTTTTTT. This rearrangement joins TRBV5-1 to TRBJ2-2; 9 bases map to TRBD1. V gave up 0 bases and J gave up 3 bases; unmatched junction bases: 0. The CDR3 runs to 15 residues. Germline lookup yields CDR1 SGHRS and CDR2 YFSETQ.

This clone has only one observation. CDR3 sequence (DNA): TGTGCCAGCAGCTCCCGGACTAGCGGGAGCACAGATACGCAGTATTTT. Translation gives CASSSRTSGSTDTQYF. The chain is built from TRBV4-2 and TRBJ2-3; 11 nucleotides agree with TRBD2. Trimming cost V 5 bases and J 0 bases; bases outside gene matches: 4. Germline loops: CDR1 LGHNA, CDR2 YNFKEQ. The CDR3 consists of 16 residues.

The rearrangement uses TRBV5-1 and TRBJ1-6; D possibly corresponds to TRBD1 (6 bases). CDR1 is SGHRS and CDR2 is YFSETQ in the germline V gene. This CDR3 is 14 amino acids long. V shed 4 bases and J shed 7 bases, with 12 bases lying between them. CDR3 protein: CASSAGTGNSPLHF. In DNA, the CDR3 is TGCGCCAGCAGCGCCGGAACAGGGAATTCACCCCTCCACTTT.

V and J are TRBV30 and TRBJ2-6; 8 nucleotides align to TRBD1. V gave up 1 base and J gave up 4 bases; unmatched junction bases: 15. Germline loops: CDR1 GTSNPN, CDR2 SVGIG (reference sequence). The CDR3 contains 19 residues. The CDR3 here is CAWSAGRDRPNWGANVLTF. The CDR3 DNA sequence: TGTGCCTGGAGTGCAGGCCGGGACAGGCCTAACTGGGGGGCCAACGTCCTGACTTTC.

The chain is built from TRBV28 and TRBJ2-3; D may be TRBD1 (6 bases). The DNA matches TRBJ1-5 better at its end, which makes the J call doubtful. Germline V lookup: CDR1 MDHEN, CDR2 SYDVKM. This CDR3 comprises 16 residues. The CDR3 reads CASTITGSASTDTQHF. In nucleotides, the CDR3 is TGTGCCAGCACTATCACAGGGAGTGCTAGCACAGATACGCAGCATTTT.

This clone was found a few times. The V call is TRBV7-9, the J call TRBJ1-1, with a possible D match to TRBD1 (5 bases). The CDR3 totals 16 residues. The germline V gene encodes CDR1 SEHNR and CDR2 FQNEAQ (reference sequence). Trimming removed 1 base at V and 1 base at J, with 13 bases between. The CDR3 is CASSLGDGGRNTEAFF. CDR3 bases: TGTGCCAGCAGCTTAGGGGACGGAGGGAGGAACACTGAAGCTTTCTTT. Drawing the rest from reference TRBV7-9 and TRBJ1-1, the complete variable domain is DTGVSQNPRHKITKRGQNVTFRCDPISEHNRLYWYRQTLGQGPEFLTYFQNEAQLEKSRLLSDRFSAERPKGSFSTLEIQRTEQGDSAMYLCASSLGDGGRNTEAFFGQGTRLTVV.

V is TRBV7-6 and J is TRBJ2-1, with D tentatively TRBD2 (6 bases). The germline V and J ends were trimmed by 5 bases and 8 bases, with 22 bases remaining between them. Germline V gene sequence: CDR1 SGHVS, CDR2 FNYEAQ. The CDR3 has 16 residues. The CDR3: CASSTRLVLTGDEQFF. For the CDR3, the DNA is TGTGCCAGCAGCACTCGACTAGTACTAACTGGGGATGAGCAGTTCTTC.